A single sample gave rise to the 6 T cell receptor beta chains below, sequenced in a study of blood T cell repertoires in COVID-19. The repertoire was sequenced with immunoSEQ multiplex PCR; TCRdb's copy has only in-frame clones and lacks some. The sample contains about 210,000 clones, roughly 86% of which appear only once. Material: peripheral blood. All receptors come from a woman between 45 and 60 years old with active or convalescent COVID-19.

A few counts support this clone. The chain couples TRBV5-8 to TRBJ1-5; 8 nucleotides line up with TRBD1. The CDR3 spans 15 residues. Looked up from germline, CDR1 is SGHTS and CDR2 is YDEGEE. The V gene end was trimmed by 0 bases and the J gene end by 5 bases; junction bases not matched to a gene: 4. The CDR3 DNA follows: TGTGCCAGCAGCTTGGGACAGGGGTCCTATCAGCCCCAGCATTTT. It is translated as CASSLGQGSYQPQHF.

This chain connects TRBV5-1 to TRBJ2-1; D uncertain. In germline, CDR1 is SGHRS, CDR2 YFSETQ. Trimming removed 3 bases at V and 13 bases at J, with 11 bases between. This CDR3 contains 11 residues. CDR3 sequence: CASSSDIAQFF. CDR3 DNA: TGCGCCAGCAGCTCGGATATAGCCCAGTTCTTC.

This sequence joins TRBV19 and TRBJ2-3; TRBD2 agrees at 11 bases. CDR3 length: 16 amino acids. Losses at the gene ends were 2 bases for V and 4 bases for J; bases not matched to a gene: 5. CDR1 is LNHDA and CDR2 is SQIVND in the germline V gene (reference sequence). The CDR3 nucleotides are TGTGCCAGTAGTATAAGGCCTAGCGGGAGGTCAGATACGCAGTATTTT. Translating it yields CASSIRPSGRSDTQYF.

The table lists this clone with a count of one. J is TRBJ2-7 and V is TRBV19, with a tentative D call TRBD2 (6 bases). Trimming took off 3 bases at V and 3 bases at J, with 24 bases between the two ends. This CDR3 contains 18 residues. Germline lookup yields CDR1 LNHDA and CDR2 SQIVND (reference sequence). The CDR3 nucleotides are TGTGCCAGTAGTATGACGAAATCCGGGACCGGGGACTTCTACGAGCAGTACTTC. This translates into CASSMTKSGTGDFYEQYF.

This clone has just one count. V and J are TRBV6-1 and TRBJ1-5; perhaps TRBD1 as D (6 bases). The V end lost 5 bases, the J end lost 4 bases, and 12 bases lay between the germline ends. The CDR3 runs 14 residues. Germline values: CDR1 MNHNS, CDR2 SASEGT. This chain's CDR3 is CASSPGEKNQPQHF. The CDR3 DNA is TGTGCCAGCAGTCCAGGGGAAAAGAATCAGCCCCAGCATTTT.

The rearrangement uses TRBV3-1 (or the pseudogene TRBV3-2) and TRBJ2-3; 13 bases fit TRBD2. V shed 7 bases and J 4 bases; nucleotides not matched to a gene: 2. Looked up from germline, CDR1 is LGHDT and CDR2 is YNNKEL (reference sequence). CDR3 length equals 14 residues. Written as DNA, the CDR3 is TGTGCCAGCAAAACTAGCGGGGGGGCAGATACGCAGTATTTT. Protein: CASKTSGGADTQYF.